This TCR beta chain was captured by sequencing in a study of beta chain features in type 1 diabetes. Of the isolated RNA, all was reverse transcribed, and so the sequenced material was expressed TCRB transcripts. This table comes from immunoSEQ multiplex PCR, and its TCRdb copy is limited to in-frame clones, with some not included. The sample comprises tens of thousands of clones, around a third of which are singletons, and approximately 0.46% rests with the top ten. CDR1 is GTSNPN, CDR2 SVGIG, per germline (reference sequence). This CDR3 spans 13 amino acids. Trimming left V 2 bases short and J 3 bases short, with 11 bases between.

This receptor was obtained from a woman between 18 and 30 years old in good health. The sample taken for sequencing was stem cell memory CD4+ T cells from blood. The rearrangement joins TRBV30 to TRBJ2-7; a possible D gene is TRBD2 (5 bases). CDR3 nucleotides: TGTGCCTGGAGTCGAGGGAGAAACTACGAGCAGTACTTC. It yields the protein CAWSRGRNYEQYF.